This TCR beta chain was found in a study of blood T cells in healthy people across ages (dated by TCRdb to about 2015). Background on the whole study: In model experiments, roughly one uniquely barcoded TCR beta cDNA molecule per two T cells was captured by template switching. The study measured age-related changes in TCR beta repertoire diversity using deep sequencing normalized with unique cDNA molecular identifiers. The donors were divided into four age groups: young (average about 15 years), middle-aged (about 40), aged (about 56) and long-lived (about 79). To avoid experimental bias, donors of different ages were randomly spread across the sequencing lanes. Two additional independent replicas of 1 million unique cDNA reads from the same blood draw were analyzed for two donors (one aged 18 to 30 and one aged 80 or older). What the research found in general, with its limitations: Because profiling used bulk unsorted PBMCs, naive and antigen-experienced compartments could not be compared conclusively. Compared with the aged group, the long-lived group had more naive CD4+ T cells, fewer expanded clones and increased TCR diversity, a pattern suggesting age selection. The percentage of naive T cells measured by flow cytometry correlated strongly with observed TCR beta diversity. Because the CMV infection status of the donors was unknown, age-related changes in expanded clonotypes may potentially have been confounded. As age increased, observed TCR beta diversity per million T cells dropped in a roughly linear way, and a significant reduction was already evident by age 40. Estimates of total diversity based on one million sequenced T cells were considered lower bounds and underestimates.

Library prep was done by 5' RACE. For sequencing, an Illumina HiSeq 2500 was employed. A second PCR of roughly 7 to 11 cycles was performed with a sample-barcoded 5' primer and a J-beta primer mix. Each TCR beta cDNA molecule received a unique molecular identifier from a template-switch 5' adaptor carrying 12 random nucleotides. At least 2.5 million CDR3-containing paired-end reads were obtained from each sample. The Mint cDNA synthesis kit, primed by a TRBC-specific oligonucleotide, was used to synthesize first-strand cDNA from all RNA. Following uracil-DNA glycosylase treatment, all cDNA underwent a first 18-cycle PCR with the universal primers M1SS and BC2_uni_R. The study's processing was this. For normalization, 1 million high-quality reads were randomly selected from each sample, with every read carrying a distinct molecular identifier. Reads sharing molecular identifiers were discarded rather than binned into consensus sequences. MiTCR, run with a Q25 quality threshold and the strictest error-elimination algorithm, handled CDR3 identification, clonotype clustering and error correction. A nonparametric unseen species model using Euler transformation provided a lower-bound estimate of total TCR beta diversity. Through fastp at Q25 and MiXCR, TCRdb rebuilt clones from the public reads, retaining in-frame beta chains. Duplicate CDR3 protein sequences are folded into a single record with the most common DNA and genes. The V and J calls were not made by the authors but by TCRdb's processing. The sample contains about 1.7 million distinct CDR3 sequences, roughly 30% of them found a single time. The top ten hold roughly 8% of the sample.

Worth noting for this clonotype: Which antigen it targets is not known. Nothing much larger sits one base from this clone, and base qualities are not available.

The donors were under 40 Caucasian individuals from Russia, aged 6 to 90 years, who were systemically healthy. Approximately 9.3 milliliters of peripheral blood were collected from each donor into EDTA-treated Vacutainer tubes. PBMCs were isolated by Ficoll-Paque density-gradient centrifugation, with at least 6 million obtained per sample. Total RNA was extracted from PBMCs with Trizol reagent, with at least 6 micrograms obtained per sample. Naive CD45RAhigh/CD27high T cell percentages were measured by flow cytometry on a PBMC aliquot from every donor. This receptor was identified in a woman aged 30 to 39 in good health. Sequencing was done on a sample of blood.

The bases read TGTGCCAGCAGCGTATCGTTAAGGAAGGCGGGGGGGCATTTAGATACGCAGTATTTT. Translated, this is CASSVSLRKAGGHLDTQYF. This chain joins TRBV9 to TRBJ2-3; 9 bases in between match TRBD2. V trim: 1 base; J trim: 5 bases; unmatched bases: 17. From the cysteine up to the phenylalanine, the CDR3 has a length of 19 residues. Just the 57-base CDR3 DNA is kept, in frame starting at base 1. In the germline V gene, CDR1 corresponds to SGDLS and CDR2 to YYNGEE.